What follows describes a single T cell receptor (beta chain). In the study's own analysis: The assay estimated nucleated cells by amplifying reference gene primers. Data came from immunoSEQ multiplex PCR; TCRdb stores just in-frame clones and leaves some out. The V and J calls and clone size were taken over from that table, and D and trimming were inferred from the DNA. In the table there are 50,000 or so clones, over 90% of which are singletons. This specimen comes from a study of blood T cell repertoires in COVID-19. Study overall: Researchers got acute and convalescent COVID-19 samples from the United States, Italy and Spain. Sample material is recorded as cDNA or gDNA derived from T cells, B-cell-depleted T cells, or PBMCs.

Germline V gene sequence: CDR1 SGHNT, CDR2 YYREEE (reference sequence). The CDR3 totals 15 residues. V trimming: 2 bases; J trimming: 1 base; junction bases outside the gene matches: 3. The receptor's source is a woman of 80 years or more with acute or convalescent COVID-19. The material sequenced was peripheral blood. This chain links TRBV5-4 with TRBJ1-1, with 9 positions matching TRBD1. The CDR3 DNA reads TGTGCCAGCAGCTTCTGGGACAGGGCGAACACTGAAGCTTTCTTT. Translating gives CASSFWDRANTEAFF. Variable domain in full (rest from reference TRBV5-4 and TRBJ1-1): ETGVTQSPTHLIKTRGQQVTLRCSSQSGHNTVSWYQQALGQGPQFIFQYYREEENGRGNFPPRFSGLQFPNYSSELNVNALELDDSALYLCASSFWDRANTEAFFGQGTRLTVV.